Many counts were recorded for the clone carrying this T cell receptor (beta chain). The antigen is undetermined. These data belong to a study of early T cells in non-severe SARS-CoV-2 infection. TCRdb recomputed calls from the 5' RACE reads with MiXCR, one row per CDR3 protein. Here the sample spans around 78,000 distinct CDR3 sequences, over 9.5% being singletons. Whole-study results and caveats: Comparison of clonotypes with VDJdb favored anti-spike CD8 responses while missing private and CD4 specificities.

The CDR3 spans 15 residues. Trimming removed 0 bases at V and 2 bases at J, with 12 bases between. Germline-derived CDR1 and CDR2 are SGDLS and YYNGEE. This chain connects TRBV9 to TRBJ2-7; tentatively, D is TRBD2 (5 bases). The TCR was taken from an adult who was a healthcare worker with PCR-confirmed SARS-CoV-2 infection or an uninfected control (not recorded which). The material was whole blood, obtained at baseline. The CDR3 region is CASSVGPARAYEQYF. The CDR3 DNA is TGTGCCAGCAGCGTAGGGCCCGCGAGGGCCTACGAGCAGTACTTC.